The 23 T cell receptor beta chains reported below all come from one sample, sequenced in a study of T cells in Graves' hyperthyroidism and ophthalmopathy. Amplification of TCR beta CDR3 regions was performed using RNA transcripts as template. With the HTBI primer set, the TCR CDR3 went through a first round of RT-PCR. TCRdb used MiXCR to reprocess the multiplex PCR reads, holding one entry per CDR3 protein. Of over 450,000 distinct CDR3 sequences in the sample, roughly 15% were seen once. Sample: blood. These receptor sequences come from a woman in her late teens or twenties with Graves' ophthalmopathy.

Ten or more counts support this clonotype. The J gene is TRBJ2-1, the V gene TRBV20-1; possibly TRBD1 or TRBD2 for D (5 bases each). The V gene's germline CDR1 is DFQATT and CDR2 SNEGSKA (reference sequence). The CDR3 is 15 amino acids. The V end lost 6 bases, the J end lost 2 bases, and 17 bases lay between the germline ends. CDR3 DNA sequence: TGCAGTGCGACGACAGACGGGGCGCCCTACAATGAGCAGTTCTTC. Amino acids: CSATTDGAPYNEQFF.

This clonotype showed up many times. The chain recombines TRBV5-1 with TRBJ1-1; tentative D call: TRBD1 (5 bases). Trimming removed 2 bases at V and 0 bases at J, with 11 bases between. The CDR3 spans 15 residues. Germline V CDR1 and CDR2: SGHRS, YFSETQ. CDR3 loop: CASSFGTDLNTEAFF. The CDR3 DNA sequence: TGCGCCAGCAGCTTCGGGACGGACTTGAACACTGAAGCTTTCTTT.

This clonotype occurred many times. The chain carries TRBV6-2 or TRBV6-3 and TRBJ2-7, with 9 positions matching TRBD2. Looked up from germline, CDR1 is MNHEY and CDR2 is SVGEGT. This CDR3 contains 15 residues. Germline trimming cut 2 bases from V and 7 bases from J; bases unmatched to any gene: 9. CDR3 DNA: TGTGCCAGCAGTTACAGCGGGAGGAGAACGGGGGAGCAGTACTTC. This sequence encodes CASSYSGRRTGEQYF.

This clonotype was detected ten times or more. The V and J genes are TRBV7-3 and TRBJ2-1, with no clear D. CDR3 length: 13 residues. The V and J ends lost 4 bases and 7 bases respectively, with 11 bases between them. Germline V gene lookup returns CDR1 SGHTA and CDR2 FQGTGA. DNA of the CDR3: TGTGCCAGCAGCTCCGAGAGCGCTAATGAGCAGTTCTTC. It yields the protein CASSSESANEQFF.

The table lists this clonotype with many counts. This chain joins TRBV7-9 and TRBJ1-2; a possible D gene is TRBD1 (5 bases). This CDR3 is built from 16 residues. V was pared by 0 bases and J by 0 bases, with 11 bases between. Germline-derived CDR1 and CDR2 are SEHNR and FQNEAQ (reference sequence). This CDR3 is CASSLAGTDSNYGYTF. CDR3 in DNA: TGTGCCAGCAGCTTAGCTGGGACGGACTCTAACTATGGCTACACCTTC.

This clonotype came up many times. The V gene is TRBV11-2, the J gene TRBJ1-1; D gene unclear. The CDR3 spans 14 residues. The V end was cut by 2 bases, the J end by 2 bases, with 9 bases between. The germline gives CDR1 SGHAT, CDR2 FQNNGV. The CDR3 sequence: CASSLLLSNTEAFF. DNA for the CDR3: TGTGCCAGCAGCTTACTATTAAGCAACACTGAAGCTTTCTTT.

Many counts were recorded for this clonotype. This rearrangement joins TRBV20-1 to TRBJ2-3; D gene ambiguous. The CDR3 runs 15 residues. Trimming removed 0 bases from V and 2 bases from J, with 12 bases in between. CDR1 and CDR2 from the germline V gene are DFQATT and SNEGSKA (reference sequence). In nucleotides, the CDR3 is TGCAGTGCTAGAGATTTACCAGGAGCCACAGATACGCAGTATTTT. This encodes CSARDLPGATDTQYF.

This clonotype was seen many times. Germline and junction disagree at one end, which may indicate a read error. V gene TRBV5-1 combines with J gene TRBJ1-1; no reliable D call. CDR3 length: 11 residues. CDR1 and CDR2 from the germline V gene are SGHRS and YFSETQ. DNA of the CDR3: TGTGCCAGCAGTTTCGGGGCTGAAGCTTTCTTT. It yields the protein CASSFGAEAFF.

The table lists this clonotype with a few counts. The chain combines TRBV3-1 with TRBJ2-4; TRBD1 matches 7 bases. The CDR3 runs to 15 residues. J gave up 0 bases and V 5 bases, and 4 bases lay outside the gene matches. CDR1 is LGHDT, CDR2 YNNKEL, per germline (reference sequence). The CDR3 region has the DNA TGTGCCAGCAGCACAGGGGCACTAGCCAAAAACATTCAGTACTTC. This gives the protein CASSTGALAKNIQYF.

The table lists this clonotype with many counts. A read error may produce the germline difference seen at one junction end. V and J are TRBV30 and TRBJ2-2, with D possibly TRBD1 on 6 matching bases. The germline gives CDR1 GTSNPN, CDR2 SVGIG (reference sequence). The length of the CDR3 is 13 residues. CDR3: CAWKKQGNPTSIF. CDR3 DNA: TGTGCCTGGAAAAAACAGGGAAACCCCACAAGCATTTTT.

The CDR3 sequence is CASSQEAMTSTDTQYF. CDR3 nucleotides: TGTGCCAGCAGCCAAGAGGCGATGACTAGCACAGATACGCAGTATTTT. The V gene is TRBV4-2, the J gene TRBJ2-3; no clear D gene. Germline V gene sequence: CDR1 LGHNA, CDR2 YNFKEQ. This CDR3 spans 16 amino acids. V lost 0 bases and J lost 0, with 10 bases in between.

The chain is built from TRBV3-1 and TRBJ1-2; 8 bases are a match to TRBD1. V was pared by 6 bases and J by 1 base, with 7 bases of the junction left unmatched. CDR1 and CDR2 (germline): LGHDT, YNNKEL (reference sequence). The CDR3 runs 15 residues. The CDR3 here is CASRSGQGSNYGYTF. The CDR3, as DNA: TGTGCCAGCAGGTCCGGACAGGGAAGTAACTATGGCTACACCTTC.

This clonotype was detected ten times or more. The gene calls are TRBV20-1 and TRBJ2-1; 9 nucleotides align to TRBD1. This CDR3 is 15 amino acids long. J lost 5 bases, V lost 6 bases, and 11 bases had no gene match. Germline-derived CDR1 and CDR2 are DFQATT and SNEGSKA (reference sequence). CDR3 sequence: CSAKTGTGINNEQFF. In DNA, the CDR3 is TGCAGTGCGAAAACCGGGACAGGGATCAACAATGAGCAGTTCTTC.

This clonotype was seen more than once but under ten times. The rearrangement joins TRBV13 to TRBJ2-7; TRBD2 agrees at 9 bases. Losses at the gene ends were 6 bases for V and 4 bases for J; bases not matched to a gene: 10. The CDR3 spans 15 residues. The germline V gene has CDR1 PRHDT and CDR2 FYEKMQ (reference sequence). The CDR3 DNA follows: TGTGCCAGCAGTCAAAGATTGGCGGGAGGGTACGAGCAGTACTTC. Translating it yields CASSQRLAGGYEQYF.

This clonotype was counted a few times. The DNA for the CDR3 is TGTGCCAGCAGCTCCAGGGATCCCGATGAGCAGTTCTTC. This codes for CASSSRDPDEQFF. The V and J genes are TRBV11-3 and TRBJ2-1, with D possibly TRBD1 on 5 matching bases. The CDR3 covers 13 residues. V gave up 4 bases and J gave up 8 bases, with 12 bases separating them. Per germline, CDR1 SGHNT and CDR2 YENEEA. Based on the CDR3 plus reference TRBV11-3 and TRBJ2-1, the full variable domain is EAGVVQSPRYKIIEKKQPVAFWCNPISGHNTLYWYLQNLGQGPELLIRYENEEAVDDSQLPKDRFSAERLKGVDSTLKIQPAELGDSAVYLCASSSRDPDEQFFGPGTRLTVL.

This clonotype came up a few times. The chain uses TRBV29-1 and TRBJ2-1; D is unclear. The CDR3 covers 10 residues. The V end lost 5 bases, the J end lost 9 bases, and 8 bases lay between the germline ends. Germline CDR1 SQVTM, CDR2 ANQGSEA. CDR3 protein: CSVKGTEQFF. DNA for the CDR3: TGCAGCGTTAAGGGCACTGAGCAGTTCTTC.

This clonotype has a handful of counts. V gene TRBV7-9 combines with J gene TRBJ1-6; 9 nucleotides align to TRBD1. After removal of 5 bases from V and 9 bases from J, the junction contained 8 bases not matched to a gene. The CDR3 is 15 residues long. The germline CDR1 and CDR2 sequences are SEHNR and FQNEAQ (reference sequence). The CDR3 bases are TGTGCCAGCAGCCCACAGGGGGCATCGAGTTCACCCCTCCACTTT. Translation gives CASSPQGASSSPLHF. Supplemented by reference TRBV7-9 and TRBJ1-6, the full variable domain reads DTGVSQNPRHKITKRGQNVTFRCDPISEHNRLYWYRQTLGQGPEFLTYFQNEAQLEKSRLLSDRFSAERPKGSFSTLEIQRTEQGDSAMYLCASSPQGASSSPLHFGNGTRLTVT.

The sample holds many counts of this clonotype. The chain uses TRBV12-3 or TRBV12-4 and TRBJ1-5; D remains unclear. V shed 0 bases and J shed 1 base, with 4 bases lying between them. This CDR3 is built from 14 residues. This CDR3 is CASSLAGSNQPQHF. The CDR3 nucleotides are TGTGCCAGCAGTTTAGCGGGGAGCAATCAGCCCCAGCATTTT.

Concerning this clonotype itself: Given a much more abundant clone one base away, this may be a read error. The conserved phenylalanine or tryptophan is not found at the CDR3 terminus, so this likely reflects a read error. The rearrangement joins TRBV30 to TRBJ1-1; tentatively, D is TRBD1 (6 bases). CDR1 and CDR2 from the germline V gene are GTSNPN and SVGIG (reference sequence). Trimming removed 5 bases from V and 2 bases from J, with 15 bases in between. The CDR3 loop spans 14 amino acids. DNA for the CDR3: TGTGCCTGGGGGGGGAGAGGGGGAAACACTGAAGCTTTCTTA. Its protein product is CAWGGRGGNTEAFL.

There are a few counts of this clonotype. The V gene is TRBV20-1, the J gene TRBJ2-5, with D unresolved. The CDR3 sequence is 16 residues long. V shed 1 base and J shed 1 base, with 16 bases lying between them. Germline V gene data show CDR1 as DFQATT and CDR2 as SNEGSKA (reference sequence). The chain's CDR3 is CSARARQWRPQETQYF. The DNA for the CDR3 is TGCAGTGCTAGAGCCCGTCAGTGGCGCCCCCAAGAGACCCAGTACTTC.

The V and J genes are TRBV10-2 and TRBJ1-1; no definite D call. Germline-derived CDR1 and CDR2 are WSHSY and SAAADI. Trimming pared 10 bases from V and 6 bases from J, leaving 21 bases between. The CDR3 loop spans 14 amino acids. The CDR3 DNA is TGCGCCACGTTTAATGGACTCGTCGGGGCTGAAGCTTTCTTT. Translation: CATFNGLVGAEAFF.

This clonotype has a count of ten or more. The V call is TRBV5-6, the J call TRBJ2-3, with D tentatively TRBD1 (5 bases). Germline loops: CDR1 SGHDT, CDR2 YYEEEE. This CDR3 spans 17 amino acids. Trimming took 2 bases from V and 1 from J, leaving 17 bases between them. The CDR3 reads CASSLDLVGRGTDTQYF. In DNA, the CDR3 is TGTGCCAGCAGCTTAGACCTGGTCGGCAGGGGCACAGATACGCAGTATTTT.

This clonotype came up a few times. The CDR3 spells CSARDWGDGYTF. The CDR3 DNA reads as TGCAGTGCTAGAGATTGGGGAGATGGCTACACCTTC. The rearrangement links TRBV20-1 to TRBJ1-2; D unresolved. This CDR3 spans 12 amino acids. Between the trimmed V and J ends, which lost 0 bases and 6 bases, there was a span of 8 bases. Germline-derived CDR1 and CDR2 are DFQATT and SNEGSKA (reference sequence).